The clone carrying this T cell receptor (beta chain) was seen repeatedly, ten times or more. No progression to ophthalmopathy during 18 months of follow-up defined stable disease. Trimming took 4 bases from V and 6 from J; bases not matched to a gene: 3. The CDR3 has 12 amino acids. Per the germline V gene, CDR1 is SGHRS and CDR2 is YFSETQ. RNA transcripts gave rise to amplified TCR beta CDR3 regions. The HTBI primer set served for first-round RT-PCR of the TCR CDR3. MiXCR was run by TCRdb on the multiplex PCR reads, yielding one entry per CDR3 protein. The sample includes fewer than 110,000 distinct CDR3 sequences, about 45% seen only once; the top ten take about 26%. This entry is derived from a study of T cells in Graves' hyperthyroidism and ophthalmopathy.

The source material was blood. The J gene is TRBJ2-7, the V gene TRBV5-1; 8 bases are shared with TRBD1. This TCR was recovered from a middle-aged man with Graves' hyperthyroidism. The DNA of the CDR3 is TGCGCCAGCAGCATTGACAGGGGCGAGCAGTACTTC. Protein sequence: CASSIDRGEQYF.